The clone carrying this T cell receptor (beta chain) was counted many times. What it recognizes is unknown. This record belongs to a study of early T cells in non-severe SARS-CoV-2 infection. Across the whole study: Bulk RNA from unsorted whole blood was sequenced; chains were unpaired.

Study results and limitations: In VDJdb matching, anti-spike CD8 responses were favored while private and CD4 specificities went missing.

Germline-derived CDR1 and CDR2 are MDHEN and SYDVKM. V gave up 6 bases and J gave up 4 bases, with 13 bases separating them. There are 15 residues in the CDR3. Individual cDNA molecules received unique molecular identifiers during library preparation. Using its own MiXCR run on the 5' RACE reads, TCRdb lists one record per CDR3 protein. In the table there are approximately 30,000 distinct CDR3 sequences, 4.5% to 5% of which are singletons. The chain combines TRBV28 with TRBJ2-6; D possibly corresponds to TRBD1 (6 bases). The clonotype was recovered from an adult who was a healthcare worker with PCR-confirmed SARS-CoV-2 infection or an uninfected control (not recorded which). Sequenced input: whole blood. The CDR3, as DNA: TGTGCCAGCAGACCAACAGGGATGGGGGCCAACGTCCTGACTTTC. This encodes CASRPTGMGANVLTF.